The rows below give T cell receptor beta chains drawn from one sample of a study of blood T cell repertoires in COVID-19. Profiled with immunoSEQ multiplex PCR; TCRdb holds only in-frame clones, not every one. The profile shows some 150,000 clones, around nine tenths of them singletons. Material for sequencing was peripheral blood. Receptors were obtained from an older woman with acute or convalescent COVID-19. Both conserved end residues are part of each CDR3. The D gene is left open where the match is weak. Clone size is shown for a subset of rows, as once, few, many or a class of expanded clone.

clone size	D gene	CDR3 length	V gene	J gene	CDR3 DNA	CDR3 protein
-	-	13	TRBV12-3/TRBV12-4	TRBJ1-2	TGTGCCAGCAGCTTCGGGAGGAACTATGGCTACACCTTC	CASSFGRNYGYTF
-	-	17	TRBV4-2	TRBJ2-1	TGTGCCAGCAGCCAAGATCTAGGACAGTTCTCCTACAATGAGCAGTTCTTC	CASSQDLGQFSYNEQFF
-	-	16	TRBV11-2	TRBJ1-5	TGTGCCAGCAGCCCGGGGCAGGGGATTTGGAATCAGCCCCAGCATTTT	CASSPGQGIWNQPQHF
-	-	15	TRBV6-5	TRBJ1-6	TGTGCCAGCAGTTACTCGGTGGCAGGGTCCTCACCCCTCCACTTT	CASSYSVAGSSPLHF
-	-	14	TRBV5-1	TRBJ2-5	TGCGCCAGCAGCTTGGGGGGCAGGGGAGAGACCCAGTACTTC	CASSLGGRGETQYF
-	-	12	TRBV6-5	TRBJ2-1	TGTGCCAGCAGTTACGGGCGCAGTGAGCAGTTCTTC	CASSYGRSEQFF
-	TRBD1	16	TRBV5-4	TRBJ2-2	TGTGCCAGCAGCAAGGGACAGGGGTCGAACACCGGGGAGCTGTTTTTT	CASSKGQGSNTGELFF
-	-	12	TRBV6-6	TRBJ2-3	TGTGCCAGCAAATCTAGTGGGTTAACGCAGTATTTT	CASKSSGLTQYF
-	-	15	TRBV7-6	TRBJ2-7	TGTGCCAGCAGCTTTAGGGCCAGGGACTCCTACGAGCAGTACTTC	CASSFRARDSYEQYF
-	TRBD2	15	TRBV24-1	TRBJ2-7	TGTGCCACCAGTGACCCCTCACGCGGGGGCTACGAGCAGTACTTC	CATSDPSRGGYEQYF
-	-	12	TRBV6-5	TRBJ2-2	TGTGCCAGCAGGGAGGGGACCGGGGAGCTGTTTTTT	CASREGTGELFF
-	-	13	TRBV19	TRBJ1-2	TGTGCCAGTAGTATAGATCAGGCCTATGGCTACACCTTC	CASSIDQAYGYTF
-	TRBD2	13	TRBV29-1	TRBJ2-7	TGCAGCGTTCGTACTCTTCTAGCGGGGGATCAGTACTTC	CSVRTLLAGDQYF
once	TRBD2	16	TRBV9	TRBJ2-1	TGTGCCAGCAGCGCGGGGACTAGCGGGGGCTACAATGAGCAGTTCTTC	CASSAGTSGGYNEQFF
-	TRBD1	15	TRBV5-1	TRBJ1-5	TGCGCCAGCAGCCCCCAGACAGGGGTTGGCCAGCCCCAGCATTTT	CASSPQTGVGQPQHF
-	TRBD1	15	TRBV30	TRBJ1-2	TGTGCCTGGAGTCCCCCGGGACAGGGTTTCTATGGCTACACCTTC	CAWSPPGQGFYGYTF
once	TRBD1	15	TRBV11-2	TRBJ1-6	TGTGCCAGCAGCTTCGGGACAGGGGTGAATTCACCCCTCCACTTT	CASSFGTGVNSPLHF
-	-	16	TRBV15	TRBJ1-3	TGTGCCACCAGCAGAGTGTGGGTAGAGGCTGGAAACACCATATATTTT	CATSRVWVEAGNTIYF
-	-	16	TRBV14	TRBJ2-7	TGTGCCAGCAGCCTCCTACGAGGGGGTCCCCCCTACGAGCAGTACTTC	CASSLLRGGPPYEQYF
-	-	13	TRBV12-3/TRBV12-4	TRBJ1-1	TGTGCCAGCTCTCAGGGGAGGGCGGCTGAAGCTTTCTTT	CASSQGRAAEAFF
-	TRBD1	15	TRBV18	TRBJ2-1	TGTGCCAGCTCACCACTGGACAGGGGATACAATGAGCAGTTCTTC	CASSPLDRGYNEQFF
-	-	17	TRBV25-1	TRBJ1-6	TGTGCCAGCAGTGAGTCGAAGACTAGCTCCTATAATTCACCCCTCCACTTT	CASSESKTSSYNSPLHF
-	-	11	TRBV20-1	TRBJ1-2	TGCAGTGCTAGAGATTCCGGTTACTACACCTTC	CSARDSGYYTF
-	TRBD1	17	TRBV7-8	TRBJ2-3	TGTGCCAGCAGCTTCGTATTATCGGACAGGGGGCGAGATACGCAGTATTTT	CASSFVLSDRGRDTQYF
-	-	13	TRBV11-2	TRBJ1-1	TGTGCCAGCAGCTTCGATGAGGCCACTGAAGCTTTCTTT	CASSFDEATEAFF
-	TRBD1	12	TRBV29-1	TRBJ1-1	TGCAGCGTTGGGGACAGGAACACTGAAGCTTTCTTT	CSVGDRNTEAFF
-	TRBD2	15	TRBV27	TRBJ2-1	TGTGCCAGCAGTCCGTTAGCGGGGGCCTACAATGAGCAGTTCTTC	CASSPLAGAYNEQFF
-	TRBD1	16	TRBV19	TRBJ2-3	TGTGCCAGTAGTATGGAAACTCGACAGGGGGGAGATACGCAGTATTTT	CASSMETRQGGDTQYF
-	TRBD2	17	TRBV4-2	TRBJ2-1	TGTGCCAGCAGCCAAGGCCCGACTAGCGGGGGGGACAATGAGCAGTTCTTC	CASSQGPTSGGDNEQFF
-	TRBD1	16	TRBV14	TRBJ2-2	TGTGCCAGCAGCCACTCCAGGGGGTGGAACACCGGGGAGCTGTTTTTT	CASSHSRGWNTGELFF
-	-	13	TRBV27	TRBJ1-5	TGTGCCAGCAGTTTTAGTAGCGGTCAGCCCCAGCATTTT	CASSFSSGQPQHF
-	TRBD2	19	TRBV28	TRBJ2-3	TGTGCCAGCAGTTTACGTCAGGGACTAGCGGGGGTGGATGCAGATACGCAGTATTTT	CASSLRQGLAGVDADTQYF
-	TRBD2	15	TRBV4-2	TRBJ2-7	TGTGCCAGCAGCCAAGATACGGCGGGGGACTACGAGCAGTACTTC	CASSQDTAGDYEQYF
-	-	15	TRBV29-1	TRBJ1-1	TGCAGCGTTGAAGCCCTCGGGTTGATGAACACTGAAGCTTTCTTT	CSVEALGLMNTEAFF
-	-	14	TRBV9	TRBJ2-1	TGTGCCAGCAGCTCGGGACACCCTTACAATGAGCAGTTCTTC	CASSSGHPYNEQFF
-	-	13	TRBV6-2/TRBV6-3	TRBJ1-2	TGTGCCAGCAGTTACACCACAAACTATGGCTACACCTTC	CASSYTTNYGYTF
few	TRBD1	16	TRBV7-9	TRBJ2-7	TGTGCCAGCAGCTCAATGGACAGGGGGACTACCTACGAGCAGTACTTC	CASSSMDRGTTYEQYF
few	-	14	TRBV11-2	TRBJ1-2	TGTGCCAGCAGCTTGGACAGCCTCAACTATGGCTACACCTTC	CASSLDSLNYGYTF
-	TRBD1	14	TRBV18	TRBJ1-6	TGTGCCAGCTCACCCGGACAGGGGGATTCACCCCTCCACTTT	CASSPGQGDSPLHF
few	-	13	TRBV18	TRBJ2-4	TGTGCCAGCTCACCATGGTCGGAGTCCGGGCAGTACTTC	CASSPWSESGQYF
-	-	17	TRBV11-2	TRBJ1-2	TGTGCCAGCAGCTTAGTGCGGTCCGTCCCCTCTAACTATGGCTACACCTTC	CASSLVRSVPSNYGYTF
-	-	14	TRBV6-6	TRBJ1-3	TGTGCCAGCAGCCTAGATTCGTCTGGAAACACCATATATTTT	CASSLDSSGNTIYF
-	-	11	TRBV6-2/TRBV6-3	TRBJ2-7	TGTGCCAGCAGTCCCCTGTACGAGCAGTACTTC	CASSPLYEQYF
-	TRBD2	16	TRBV4-3	TRBJ2-5	TGCGCCAGCAGCCCAACTAGCGGGGGGTACCAAGAGACCCAGTACTTC	CASSPTSGGYQETQYF
-	TRBD1	14	TRBV14	TRBJ1-4	TGTGCCAGCAGCCTGAACAGGGGTGAAGAAAAACTGTTTTTT	CASSLNRGEEKLFF
once	-	15	TRBV28	TRBJ2-1	TGTGCCAGCAGTTCACGGGATTCCCTGCACAATGAGCAGTTCTTC	CASSSRDSLHNEQFF
few	-	15	TRBV6-6	TRBJ1-4	TGTGCCAGCAGTGACACAGCTGCAACTAATGAAAAACTGTTTTTT	CASSDTAATNEKLFF
-	TRBD1	15	TRBV19	TRBJ1-5	TGTGCCAGTACCGCTTGGACAGGGAAGGTTCAGCCCCAGCATTTT	CASTAWTGKVQPQHF
-	-	15	TRBV6-5	TRBJ1-1	TGTGCCAGCAGCGTGAGAGGGTCCCAGAACACTGAAGCTTTCTTT	CASSVRGSQNTEAFF
-	TRBD1	18	TRBV28	TRBJ2-6	TGTGCCAGCAGTTTACTCGGGACAGCGAGCTCTGGGGCCAACGTCCTGACTTTC	CASSLLGTASSGANVLTF
once	TRBD2	16	TRBV7-9	TRBJ2-1	TGTGCCAGCAGCTCTTTAGCGGGGGGGCAGAGGAATGAGCAGTTCTTC	CASSSLAGGQRNEQFF
few	-	20	TRBV27	TRBJ1-1	TGTGCCAGCAGTCGACTCCTCGGGTTCCCTCAGCAAGGTTTGGACACTGAAGCTTTCTTT	CASSRLLGFPQQGLDTEAFF
-	-	15	TRBV6-5	TRBJ1-4	TGTGCCAGCAGTTTCCAAGGGGGGGTGTTGGAGAAACTGTTTTTT	CASSFQGGVLEKLFF
-	-	15	TRBV5-5	TRBJ1-6	TGTGCCAGCAGAGACCGACAGGCGGGTTATTCACCCCTCCACTTT	CASRDRQAGYSPLHF
-	-	16	TRBV28	TRBJ1-1	TGTGCCAGCAGTACGATCGAAGATTGGGGGCGCGCTGAAGCTTTCTTT	CASSTIEDWGRAEAFF
-	TRBD1	16	TRBV3-1/TRBV3-2	TRBJ1-2	TGTGCCAGCAGAAACATGCACAGGGGGTCAAACTATGGCTACACCTTC	CASRNMHRGSNYGYTF
-	TRBD1	15	TRBV5-6	TRBJ1-4	TGTGCCAGCAGCTTGGACAGGGGGTACCATGAAAAACTGTTTTTT	CASSLDRGYHEKLFF
-	-	11	TRBV6-6	TRBJ1-1	TGTGCCAGCAGTTACCAACAGGAAGCTTTCTTT	CASSYQQEAFF
-	TRBD2	17	TRBV7-9	TRBJ2-1	TGTGCCAGCAGAGCAGGGACTAGCGGGCCACCCTACAATGAGCAGTTCTTC	CASRAGTSGPPYNEQFF
-	TRBD1	14	TRBV30	TRBJ1-3	TGTGCCTGGAACGAGGGGGCCGGTGGAAACACCATATATTTT	CAWNEGAGGNTIYF